The rows below give T cell receptor beta chains drawn from one sample of a study of blood T cell repertoires in COVID-19. Sequencing was performed with immunoSEQ multiplex PCR; in TCRdb, only in-frame clones are kept and a portion is missing. There are roughly 270,000 clones in the sample; 65% to 90% occur only once, and roughly 5.3% lies in the top ten. Input material: peripheral blood. The origin of the receptors is a man aged 45-65 years with active or convalescent COVID-19. The CDR3 runs from the conserved cysteine through the conserved F or W. The order of the fields is clone size, V gene, J gene, D gene, CDR3 protein, CDR3 DNA. D genes are given only for firm matches. Clone size appears in some rows only: once, few, many, or a class for an expanded clone.

clone size: few; V gene: TRBV5-1; J gene: TRBJ2-1; D gene: NA; CDR3 protein: CASSLGGGAGNEQFF; CDR3 DNA: TGCGCCAGCAGCTTGGGAGGGGGCGCGGGGAATGAGCAGTTCTTC
clone size: NA; V gene: TRBV5-1; J gene: TRBJ2-5; D gene: NA; CDR3 protein: CASRGLQETQYF; CDR3 DNA: TGCGCCAGCCGGGGTTTGCAGGAGACCCAGTACTTC
clone size: NA; V gene: TRBV7-9; J gene: TRBJ2-7; D gene: TRBD1; CDR3 protein: CASSLGGQGGEQYF; CDR3 DNA: TGTGCCAGCAGCTTAGGGGGACAGGGTGGCGAGCAGTACTTC
clone size: NA; V gene: TRBV3-1/TRBV3-2; J gene: TRBJ2-1; D gene: TRBD2; CDR3 protein: CASSSSGRGYEQFF; CDR3 DNA: TGTGCCAGCAGCTCTAGCGGGAGAGGATATGAGCAGTTCTTC
clone size: NA; V gene: TRBV9; J gene: TRBJ2-7; D gene: NA; CDR3 protein: CASSVGRTEDYEQYF; CDR3 DNA: TGTGCCAGCAGCGTAGGGAGGACAGAAGACTACGAGCAGTACTTC
clone size: NA; V gene: TRBV5-1; J gene: TRBJ2-1; D gene: NA; CDR3 protein: CASRAGDHYNEQFF; CDR3 DNA: TGCGCCAGCCGGGCAGGGGACCACTACAATGAGCAGTTCTTC
clone size: NA; V gene: TRBV19; J gene: TRBJ2-1; D gene: TRBD2; CDR3 protein: CASSKLAGGYEQFF; CDR3 DNA: TGTGCCAGTAGTAAATTAGCGGGAGGGTATGAGCAGTTCTTC
clone size: once; V gene: TRBV14; J gene: TRBJ1-1; D gene: NA; CDR3 protein: CASSQEYGTEAFF; CDR3 DNA: TGTGCCAGCAGCCAAGAATACGGCACTGAAGCTTTCTTT
clone size: NA; V gene: TRBV30; J gene: TRBJ2-3; D gene: NA; CDR3 protein: CAWSAGGTYTQYF; CDR3 DNA: TGTGCCTGGAGTGCAGGGGGGACTTATACGCAGTATTTT
clone size: once; V gene: TRBV5-1; J gene: TRBJ1-3; D gene: NA; CDR3 protein: CASSWTATGNTIYF; CDR3 DNA: TGCGCCAGCAGCTGGACAGCCACTGGAAACACCATATATTTT
clone size: NA; V gene: TRBV6-6; J gene: TRBJ1-3; D gene: NA; CDR3 protein: CASSLRPRDGNTIYF; CDR3 DNA: TGTGCCAGCAGTTTAAGGCCCAGGGATGGAAACACCATATATTTT
clone size: few; V gene: TRBV19; J gene: TRBJ2-2; D gene: NA; CDR3 protein: CASSIFLNTGELFF; CDR3 DNA: TGTGCCAGTAGTATATTCCTAAACACCGGGGAGCTGTTTTTT
clone size: NA; V gene: TRBV7-2; J gene: TRBJ1-2; D gene: TRBD1; CDR3 protein: CASSLRQGQGLGYTF; CDR3 DNA: TGTGCCAGCAGCTTAAGACAGGGACAGGGACTTGGCTACACCTTC
clone size: NA; V gene: TRBV7-3; J gene: TRBJ2-1; D gene: TRBD2; CDR3 protein: CASSFSSGSNNEQFF; CDR3 DNA: TGTGCCAGCAGCTTCTCTAGCGGATCTAACAATGAGCAGTTCTTC
clone size: few; V gene: TRBV7-9; J gene: TRBJ1-5; D gene: TRBD1; CDR3 protein: CASSPQGANQPQHF; CDR3 DNA: TGTGCCAGCAGCCCACAGGGGGCCAATCAGCCCCAGCATTTT
clone size: NA; V gene: TRBV5-1; J gene: TRBJ1-1; D gene: NA; CDR3 protein: CASSSRGGPEAFF; CDR3 DNA: TGCGCCAGCAGCTCCAGGGGTGGCCCTGAAGCTTTCTTT
clone size: few; V gene: TRBV6-5; J gene: TRBJ1-2; D gene: NA; CDR3 protein: CASSYSGSGRYGYTF; CDR3 DNA: TGTGCCAGCAGTTACTCGGGCAGCGGCCGCTATGGCTACACCTTC
clone size: NA; V gene: TRBV30; J gene: TRBJ1-2; D gene: NA; CDR3 protein: CAWGGAGDLGYGYTF; CDR3 DNA: TGTGCCTGGGGGGGTGCAGGGGACCTAGGCTATGGCTACACCTTC
clone size: few; V gene: TRBV7-9; J gene: TRBJ2-2; D gene: TRBD2; CDR3 protein: CASSPGTSGITGELFF; CDR3 DNA: TGTGCCAGCAGCCCAGGGACTAGCGGTATCACCGGGGAGCTGTTTTTT
clone size: NA; V gene: TRBV6-6; J gene: TRBJ2-7; D gene: NA; CDR3 protein: CASSYSIGTGTYEQYF; CDR3 DNA: TGTGCCAGCAGTTACTCGATAGGAACGGGAACCTACGAGCAGTACTTC
clone size: NA; V gene: TRBV5-1; J gene: TRBJ2-7; D gene: NA; CDR3 protein: CASSFAGAPYEQYF; CDR3 DNA: TGCGCCAGCAGCTTCGCAGGCGCCCCCTACGAGCAGTACTTC
clone size: NA; V gene: TRBV7-3; J gene: TRBJ2-1; D gene: TRBD2; CDR3 protein: CASSSRPTSGRDNEQFF; CDR3 DNA: TGTGCCAGCAGCTCGCGGCCGACTAGCGGGAGGGACAATGAGCAGTTCTTC
clone size: NA; V gene: TRBV2; J gene: TRBJ1-6; D gene: TRBD1; CDR3 protein: CASSLGQSNSPLHF; CDR3 DNA: TGTGCCAGCAGTTTGGGACAGTCAAATTCACCCCTCCACTTT
clone size: once; V gene: TRBV27; J gene: TRBJ2-7; D gene: TRBD2; CDR3 protein: CASRGRAGGTYEQYF; CDR3 DNA: TGTGCCAGCAGAGGGAGAGCGGGAGGTACCTACGAGCAGTACTTC
clone size: NA; V gene: TRBV9; J gene: TRBJ1-3; D gene: NA; CDR3 protein: CASSEGGGRLAGNTIYF; CDR3 DNA: TGTGCCAGCAGCGAAGGCGGGGGGCGTCTAGCTGGAAACACCATATATTTT
clone size: NA; V gene: TRBV7-9; J gene: TRBJ2-7; D gene: TRBD1; CDR3 protein: CASGPGQGTYEQYF; CDR3 DNA: TGTGCCAGCGGGCCGGGACAGGGCACCTACGAGCAGTACTTC
clone size: NA; V gene: TRBV18; J gene: TRBJ2-2; D gene: NA; CDR3 protein: CASSPVNLNPGTRITGELFF; CDR3 DNA: TGTGCCAGCTCACCGGTTAATTTGAACCCGGGAACACGAATCACCGGGGAGCTGTTTTTT
clone size: NA; V gene: TRBV10-3; J gene: TRBJ2-3; D gene: TRBD2; CDR3 protein: CAISVGIAGAENTQYF; CDR3 DNA: TGTGCCATCAGTGTGGGAATAGCGGGAGCTGAAAATACGCAGTATTTT
clone size: once; V gene: TRBV14; J gene: TRBJ1-1; D gene: NA; CDR3 protein: CASSQALRGTEAFF; CDR3 DNA: TGTGCCAGCAGCCAAGCACTCCGTGGCACTGAAGCTTTCTTT
clone size: once; V gene: TRBV3-1/TRBV3-2; J gene: TRBJ2-7; D gene: NA; CDR3 protein: CASSQGRGYEQYF; CDR3 DNA: TGTGCCAGCAGCCAAGGTCGGGGGTACGAGCAGTACTTC
clone size: few; V gene: TRBV2; J gene: TRBJ1-5; D gene: NA; CDR3 protein: CASSGQVNQPQHF; CDR3 DNA: TGTGCCAGCAGTGGACAGGTCAATCAGCCCCAGCATTTT
clone size: NA; V gene: TRBV7-9; J gene: TRBJ1-6; D gene: NA; CDR3 protein: CASSLPKGGIINSPLHF; CDR3 DNA: TGTGCCAGCAGCTTACCGAAGGGGGGGATTATCAATTCACCCCTCCACTTT
clone size: NA; V gene: TRBV19; J gene: TRBJ1-5; D gene: NA; CDR3 protein: CASAIGAGEWPQHF; CDR3 DNA: TGTGCCAGTGCTATCGGGGCGGGAGAATGGCCCCAGCATTTT
clone size: NA; V gene: TRBV12-3/TRBV12-4; J gene: TRBJ2-1; D gene: NA; CDR3 protein: CASSGLYNEQFF; CDR3 DNA: TGTGCCAGCAGTGGACTATACAATGAGCAGTTCTTC
clone size: NA; V gene: TRBV2; J gene: TRBJ1-5; D gene: TRBD1; CDR3 protein: CASRVGQGGQPQHF; CDR3 DNA: TGTGCCAGCAGGGTCGGACAGGGAGGTCAGCCCCAGCATTTT
clone size: NA; V gene: TRBV28; J gene: TRBJ1-2; D gene: TRBD1; CDR3 protein: CASTGQGVYGYTF; CDR3 DNA: TGTGCCAGCACCGGACAGGGGGTGTATGGCTACACCTTC
clone size: NA; V gene: TRBV10-3; J gene: TRBJ2-2; D gene: TRBD2; CDR3 protein: CAAAGGAGGELFF; CDR3 DNA: TGTGCCGCGGCCGGGGGGGCGGGGGGGGAGCTGTTTTTT
clone size: NA; V gene: TRBV19; J gene: TRBJ2-7; D gene: TRBD2; CDR3 protein: CASSITSGSYEQYF; CDR3 DNA: TGTGCCAGTAGTATAACTAGCGGGAGTTACGAGCAGTACTTC
clone size: few; V gene: TRBV5-1; J gene: TRBJ2-7; D gene: TRBD1; CDR3 protein: CASSDLGQGNEQYF; CDR3 DNA: TGCGCCAGCAGCGACCTTGGACAGGGCAACGAGCAGTACTTC
clone size: NA; V gene: TRBV7-2; J gene: TRBJ2-7; D gene: TRBD1; CDR3 protein: CASSIEGLTGLAYEQYF; CDR3 DNA: TGTGCCAGCAGCATAGAGGGGCTGACAGGGTTGGCCTACGAGCAGTACTTC
clone size: NA; V gene: TRBV7-9; J gene: TRBJ1-4; D gene: NA; CDR3 protein: CASSLLVGDEKLFF; CDR3 DNA: TGTGCCAGCAGCTTATTGGTTGGAGATGAAAAACTGTTTTTT
clone size: NA; V gene: TRBV4-1; J gene: TRBJ2-5; D gene: NA; CDR3 protein: CASSQARQETQYF; CDR3 DNA: TGCGCCAGCAGCCAAGCGCGACAAGAGACCCAGTACTTC
clone size: NA; V gene: TRBV12-5; J gene: TRBJ1-1; D gene: TRBD1; CDR3 protein: CASGLALGTGSSDAFF; CDR3 DNA: TGTGCTAGTGGTTTGGCACTCGGGACAGGGAGTAGCGACGCTTTCTTT
clone size: few; V gene: TRBV6-5; J gene: TRBJ1-6; D gene: NA; CDR3 protein: CASGARQVLSPLHF; CDR3 DNA: TGTGCCAGCGGCGCGCGACAGGTTTTGTCACCCCTCCACTTT
clone size: NA; V gene: TRBV3-1/TRBV3-2; J gene: TRBJ2-7; D gene: TRBD2; CDR3 protein: CASSHPSRAGGMSYEQYF; CDR3 DNA: TGTGCCAGCAGCCATCCTTCCCGAGCGGGAGGTATGTCCTACGAGCAGTACTTC
clone size: NA; V gene: TRBV11-1; J gene: TRBJ1-2; D gene: NA; CDR3 protein: CASSPQTGDYGYTF; CDR3 DNA: TGTGCCAGCAGCCCCCAGACGGGGGATTATGGCTACACCTTC
clone size: NA; V gene: TRBV7-9; J gene: TRBJ2-7; D gene: NA; CDR3 protein: CASSLLGGRGDEQYF; CDR3 DNA: TGTGCCAGCAGCTTACTGGGTGGCAGGGGCGACGAGCAGTACTTC
clone size: once; V gene: TRBV6-5; J gene: TRBJ2-7; D gene: TRBD1; CDR3 protein: CASRLDRGRVYEQYF; CDR3 DNA: TGTGCCAGCAGACTGGACAGGGGCAGAGTCTACGAGCAGTACTTC
clone size: NA; V gene: TRBV28; J gene: TRBJ1-1; D gene: NA; CDR3 protein: CASSFLGLEAFF; CDR3 DNA: TGTGCCAGCAGTTTTCTGGGACTAGAAGCTTTCTTT
clone size: NA; V gene: TRBV28; J gene: TRBJ1-5; D gene: NA; CDR3 protein: CASSSSGGERVGQPQHF; CDR3 DNA: TGTGCCAGCAGTTCCTCCGGGGGAGAAAGAGTGGGTCAGCCCCAGCATTTT
clone size: NA; V gene: TRBV27; J gene: TRBJ2-1; D gene: NA; CDR3 protein: CASSSRYNNEQFF; CDR3 DNA: TGTGCCAGCAGTTCGAGGTACAACAATGAGCAGTTCTTC